These 2 T cell receptor beta chains were all obtained from the same sample, sequenced in a study of vaccination effects on CD4 cells after COVID-19. Antigen-specific CD4+ T cells were first expanded with viral peptide pools by the ViraFEST assay and only then sequenced. Following 10 days of culture, CD4+ T cells were isolated. All vaccine recipients tested negative for nucleocapsid antibodies and had never contracted SARS-CoV-2 infection. Clones were read by immunoSEQ multiplex PCR, and TCRdb kept only the in-frame ones, dropping some. This sample carries some 41,000 clones, roughly 66% of them seen once, and the ten largest clones take 15%. Their antigens remain unidentified. The material was CD4+ T cells from PBMCs cultured with HCoV-OC43 spike peptides, obtained before COVID-19 vaccination. The subset denotes: HCoV-OC43 spike overlapping peptide pool stimulation. The receptors come from a human donor who received a COVID-19 vaccine.

The chain is built from TRBV5-5 and TRBJ2-1, with TRBD2 identical over 9 bases. Germline V CDR1 and CDR2: SGHKS, YYEKEE (reference sequence). With 5 bases clipped from V and 1 base from J, the junction kept 7 bases outside the gene matches. The CDR3 totals 16 residues. In nucleotides, the CDR3 is TGTGCCAGCAGTTCAACTAGCGGGCAGTCCTACAATGAGCAGTTCTTC. It specifies CASSSTSGQSYNEQFF.

The chain is built from TRBV7-2 and TRBJ2-3; 7 positions agree with TRBD2. The V segment lost 1 base and the J segment 5 bases; nucleotides outside the gene matches: 12. The CDR3 has 17 residues. Per germline, CDR1 SGHTA and CDR2 FQGNSA. CDR3 in amino acids: CASSLGTGLEVRDTQYF. CDR3 coding DNA: TGTGCCAGCAGCTTAGGTACCGGACTAGAGGTTCGAGATACGCAGTATTTT.